This T cell receptor beta chain was retrieved from a study of T cells in localized non-small cell lung cancer. Findings of the study overall: Higher adjacent-lung clonality was associated with shorter survival. Across samples, adjacent lung featured a median 57 of the top 100 tumor clones.

Clones were read by immunoSEQ multiplex PCR, and TCRdb kept only the in-frame ones, dropping some. Of 25,000 to 35,000 clones listed, roughly 90% are singletons. This CDR3 contains 15 residues. CDR1 and CDR2 from the germline V gene are GTSNPN and SVGIG (reference sequence). The germline V and J ends were trimmed by 0 bases and 5 bases, with 15 bases remaining between them. As for this clone: Its antigen remains unknown.

This specimen consisted of peripheral blood mononuclear cells, obtained before any cancer treatment. The genes are TRBV30 and TRBJ2-3; maybe TRBD1 (5 bases). This receptor was obtained from a woman aged 35 to 69 with stage III lung adenocarcinoma. This CDR3 is CAWSVLPGYGDTQYF. CDR3 in DNA: TGTGCCTGGAGTGTACTTCCAGGGTATGGAGATACGCAGTATTTT.